Each of the 24 T cell receptor beta chains below was sequenced from the same sample in a study of blood T cell repertoires in COVID-19 (dated by TCRdb to 2019 to 2021). Library method: the immunoSEQ multiplex PCR assay. TCRdb took this table from immuneACCESS and kept in-frame rearrangements with V and J called. Such tables lack part of the clones; where checked against another copy, unresolved V genes explain under half of the gap, and the rest is unexplained. The table for this sample lists about 100,000 clones; 70% to 90% of them were counted only once. The ten largest account for approximately 5% of the sample. What was sequenced was peripheral blood. The source of these receptors is a human donor in a cohort sampled during active COVID-19.

The chain has TRBV27 and TRBJ2-1, with D hard to call. CDR1 and CDR2 (germline): MNHEY, SMNVEV (reference sequence). Trimming took off 3 bases at V and 0 bases at J, with 6 bases between the two ends. The CDR3 sequence is 14 residues long. The CDR3, as DNA: TGTGCCAGCAGTTTCAAGCGCTCCTACAATGAGCAGTTCTTC. Residues: CASSFKRSYNEQFF.

The V and J genes are TRBV5-5 and TRBJ2-7; TRBD1 agrees at 7 bases. The J segment lost 2 bases and the V segment lost 2 bases, leaving 1 base of the junction unmatched. Germline V gene lookup returns CDR1 SGHKS and CDR2 YYEKEE (reference sequence). This CDR3 spans 13 amino acids. Here the CDR3 reads CASSFGQAYEQYF. CDR3 DNA: TGTGCCAGCAGCTTTGGACAGGCCTACGAGCAGTACTTC.

J is TRBJ1-4 and V is TRBV6-5; D gene ambiguous. V lost 5 bases and J lost 5, with 6 bases in between. This CDR3 contains 12 residues. Germline CDR1 MNHEY, CDR2 SVGAGI. The DNA of the CDR3 is TGTGCCAGCAGTACTACAAATGAAAAACTGTTTTTT. Protein sequence: CASSTTNEKLFF.

V gene TRBV2 combines with J gene TRBJ1-3; 7 bases are a match to TRBD1. CDR1 and CDR2 (germline): SNHLY, FYNNEI. The CDR3 loop spans 15 amino acids. V was pared by 5 bases and J by 4 bases, with 8 bases of the junction left unmatched. The CDR3 spells CASSPRGNLGNTIYF. The CDR3 DNA follows: TGTGCCAGCAGTCCCAGGGGGAACCTGGGAAACACCATATATTTT.

J is TRBJ1-5 and V is TRBV6-2 or TRBV6-3; D uncertain. The ends were cut back, 6 bases at V and 3 bases at J, with 12 bases in the middle. From germline, CDR1 is MNHEY and CDR2 SVGEGT. This CDR3 has 14 amino acids. The CDR3 loop is CASSPTQDNQPQHF. The CDR3, as DNA: TGTGCCAGCAGCCCAACGCAGGACAATCAGCCCCAGCATTTT.

The chain employs TRBV28 and TRBJ2-1, with TRBD2 identical over 7 bases. J lost 5 bases, V lost 6 bases, and 10 bases had no gene match. This CDR3 contains 15 residues. Germline lookup yields CDR1 MDHEN and CDR2 SYDVKM. CDR3 DNA sequence: TGTGCCAGCAGCTCTTGGGGGGGGAGGGACAATGAGCAGTTCTTC. Protein product: CASSSWGGRDNEQFF.

The chain is built from TRBV7-9 and TRBJ2-5; D is possibly TRBD1 (5 bases). CDR1 SEHNR and CDR2 FQNEAQ come from the germline V gene (reference sequence). V was trimmed by 1 base and J by 5 bases, leaving 20 bases between them. This CDR3 is built from 17 residues. CDR3 bases: TGTGCCAGCAGCTTAGAGGGCTTCTTGGGGCGGAAGGAGACCCAGTACTTC. Amino acids: CASSLEGFLGRKETQYF.

The CDR3 nucleotides read TGTGCCAGCTCACCCCCGGTCGGGAGCCACGAGCAGTACTTC. Amino acid sequence: CASSPPVGSHEQYF. The rearrangement uses TRBV18 and TRBJ2-7, with D tentatively TRBD2 (6 bases). CDR3 length: 14 residues. Trimming pared 3 bases from V and 5 bases from J, leaving 14 bases between. Germline V gives CDR1 KGHSH, CDR2 LQKENI.

This rearrangement joins TRBV15 to TRBJ1-2; D unclear. The V and J ends lost 0 bases and 8 bases respectively, with 10 bases between them. The CDR3 extends over 13 amino acids. Germline V CDR1 and CDR2: LNHNV, YYDKDF (reference sequence). In DNA form, the CDR3 reads TGTGCCACCAGCAGAGATGAACCGGGGGGCTACACCTTC. Translated, it gives CATSRDEPGGYTF.

This chain links TRBV5-1 with TRBJ2-7, with a tentative D call TRBD1 (5 bases). The CDR3 totals 15 residues. Trimming took off 5 bases at V and 3 bases at J, with 18 bases between the two ends. Per the germline V gene, CDR1 is SGHRS and CDR2 is YFSETQ. CDR3 coding DNA: TGCGCCAGCAGTTTTACAGGAGAAACAGTCTACGAGCAGTACTTC. This encodes CASSFTGETVYEQYF. The complete variable domain, with remaining parts taken from reference TRBV5-1 and TRBJ2-7, reads KAGVTQTPRYLIKTRGQQVTLSCSPISGHRSVSWYQQTPGQGLQFLFEYFSETQRNKGNFPGRFSGRQFSNSRSEMNVSTLELGDSALYLCASSFTGETVYEQYFGPGTRLTVT.

Written as DNA, the CDR3 is TGTGCCAGCAGCGCCCGGACTAGTGAGGGCACAGATACGCAGTATTTT. As protein: CASSARTSEGTDTQYF. The gene calls are TRBV7-6 and TRBJ2-3, with 7 bases aligning to TRBD2. V lost 5 bases to trimming and J lost 1 base; unmatched junction nucleotides: 9. This CDR3 region has 16 residues. CDR1 SGHVS and CDR2 FNYEAQ come from the germline V gene.

The chain joins TRBV4-2 to TRBJ1-3; tentatively, D is TRBD1 (5 bases). The CDR3 extends over 17 amino acids. The V gene lost 2 bases and the J gene lost 4 bases, with 18 bases spanning the gap. The germline V gene has CDR1 LGHNA and CDR2 YNFKEQ. CDR3 DNA: TGTGCCAGCAGCCAACCCCTGTTAGGGGCCGCCGGAAACACCATATATTTT. It codes for CASSQPLLGAAGNTIYF.

The chain joins TRBV9 to TRBJ2-2; TRBD2 matches at 15 bases. The CDR3 sequence is 18 residues long. After removal of 5 bases from V and 1 base from J, the junction contained 6 bases not matched to a gene. CDR1 SGDLS and CDR2 YYNGEE come from the germline V gene. The CDR3 region is CASRTGTSGRLNTGELFF. In DNA, the CDR3 is TGTGCCAGCAGGACCGGGACTAGCGGGAGGTTGAACACCGGGGAGCTGTTTTTT.

This clone was observed a single time. This chain joins TRBV30 and TRBJ2-5; possibly TRBD2 for D (5 bases). The CDR3 spans 11 residues. The V end was cut by 5 bases, the J end by 8 bases, with 12 bases between. Germline V gene data show CDR1 as GTSNPN and CDR2 as SVGIG (reference sequence). This chain's CDR3 is CAWASIGTQYF. CDR3 DNA: TGTGCCTGGGCTAGCATCGGCACCCAGTACTTC. Drawing the rest from reference TRBV30 and TRBJ2-5, the complete variable domain is SQTIHQWPATLVQPVGSPLSLECTVEGTSNPNLYWYRQAAGRGLQLLFYSVGIGQISSEVPQNLSASRPQDRQFILSSKKLLLSDSGFYLCAWASIGTQYFGPGTRLLVL.

This clone was observed once. The chain links TRBV5-4 to TRBJ2-1; 8 bases fit TRBD1. Germline CDR1 SGHNT, CDR2 YYREEE (reference sequence). The junction had 9 bases not matched to a gene; V was cut back by 5 bases and J by 2 bases. The CDR3 spans 16 residues. In DNA form, the CDR3 reads TGTGCCAGCAGTTTCAGGGGGCAAGGGACCTACAATGAGCAGTTCTTC. Translating it yields CASSFRGQGTYNEQFF.

CDR3 sequence: CASRLAGVPNEQFF. The CDR3 region has the DNA TGTGCCAGCAGGCTAGCGGGAGTTCCCAATGAGCAGTTCTTC. The chain uses TRBV2 and TRBJ2-1; 10 nucleotides align to TRBD2. The trim removed 6 bases at V and 6 bases at J, leaving 5 bases unmatched. Germline CDR1 reads SNHLY; CDR2 reads FYNNEI. The length of the CDR3 is 14 residues.

The J gene is TRBJ2-5, the V gene TRBV9; the match to TRBD2 covers 14 bases. J lost 5 bases, V lost 3 bases, and 9 bases had no gene match. The CDR3 has 17 amino acids. Germline V gives CDR1 SGDLS, CDR2 YYNGEE. The DNA for the CDR3 is TGTGCCAGCAGCGCCGGGACTAGCGGGGGCACGGTTGAGACCCAGTACTTC. It translates to CASSAGTSGGTVETQYF.

This clone was seen more than once but under ten times. This chain joins TRBV19 and TRBJ2-7; a possible D gene is TRBD1 (6 bases). The V end lost 5 bases, the J end lost 7 bases, and 21 bases lay between the germline ends. The CDR3 contains 15 residues. CDR1 is LNHDA, CDR2 SQIVND, per germline (reference sequence). The CDR3 sequence is CASSEQGDITLEQYF. The DNA for the CDR3 is TGTGCCAGTAGTGAACAGGGAGACATTACGTTGGAGCAGTACTTC. The full variable domain, its missing parts supplied by reference TRBV19 and TRBJ2-7, is DGGITQSPKYLFRKEGQNVTLSCEQNLNHDAMYWYRQDPGQGLRLIYYSQIVNDFQKGDIAEGYSVSREKKESFPLTVTSAQKNPTAFYLCASSEQGDITLEQYFGPGTRLTVT.

The V call is TRBV4-3, the J call TRBJ2-7; 8 bases line up with TRBD1. The CDR3 is made up of 14 amino acids. Germline trimming cut 3 bases from V and 3 bases from J; bases unmatched to any gene: 4. Germline lookup yields CDR1 LGHNA and CDR2 YSLEER. CDR3 sequence: CASSQEGQGYEQYF. The DNA of the CDR3 is TGCGCCAGCAGCCAGGAAGGACAGGGCTACGAGCAGTACTTC.

This clone appeared a single time. CDR3 region: CASSPGTSEYEQYF. For the CDR3, the DNA is TGCGCCAGCAGCCCCGGGACTAGTGAGTACGAGCAGTACTTC. J is TRBJ2-7 and V is TRBV4-1, with 8 bases identical to TRBD2. This CDR3 comprises 14 residues. V lost 4 bases to trimming and J lost 4 bases; unmatched junction nucleotides: 6. Germline loops: CDR1 MGHRA, CDR2 YSYEKL.

The CDR3 spells CASSNDRYNEKLFF. The CDR3 DNA sequence: TGTGCCAGCAGCAATGACAGATATAATGAAAAACTGTTTTTT. The rearrangement uses TRBV7-9 and TRBJ1-4; tentatively, D is TRBD1 (5 bases). Deletions cut 5 bases from V and 4 bases from J, with 11 bases between. The CDR3 extends over 14 amino acids. CDR1 and CDR2 (germline): SEHNR, FQNEAQ (reference sequence).

This chain links TRBV6-6 with TRBJ2-4; no firm D call. Germline V lookup: CDR1 MNHNY, CDR2 SVGAGI (reference sequence). The V end lost 6 bases, the J end lost 6 bases, and 12 bases lay between the germline ends. The CDR3 consists of 13 residues. The DNA for the CDR3 is TGTGCCAGCAGCCCTGGGCACGGAAACATTCAGTACTTC. Translated: CASSPGHGNIQYF.

The chain links TRBV2 to TRBJ1-2; maybe TRBD1 (6 bases). Germline V gives CDR1 SNHLY, CDR2 FYNNEI. The CDR3 spans 12 residues. Trimming left V 8 bases short and J 8 bases short, with 15 bases between. The CDR3 DNA is TGTGCCAGCTCGGACAGTTCTTTGGGCTACACCTTC. Protein: CASSDSSLGYTF.

The chain uses TRBV5-1 and TRBJ2-3; tentatively, D is TRBD2 (8 bases). Germline-derived CDR1 and CDR2 are SGHRS and YFSETQ. The CDR3 spans 15 residues. Trimming stripped 3 bases from V and 2 bases from J, with 13 bases between. The CDR3 here is CASSSGGTVTDTQYF. The CDR3 DNA reads TGCGCCAGCAGCTCGGGAGGGACAGTCACAGATACGCAGTATTTT.